This TCR beta chain was profiled in a study of blood T cell dynamics during melanoma immunotherapy. The overall study: Metastatic melanoma patients received first-line pembrolizumab or nivolumab plus ipilimumab.

CDR3 size: 13 residues. Germline lookup yields CDR1 MNHNS and CDR2 SASEGT. The V end lost 7 bases, the J end lost 7 bases, and 16 bases lay between the germline ends. Sample time point: pre-treatment baseline. At 12 weeks after first infusion, RECIST 1.1 defined response for most patients. Prior systemic cancer therapy, immunosuppressant use and other active malignancies excluded patients. Profiling relied on immunoSEQ multiplex PCR, and the TCRdb table lists in-frame clones only, not all of them. The data contain about 10,000 clones, about 88% of them singletons. Sequenced here: blood, sampled from a patient treated with checkpoint blockade. This sequence was found in a human donor with melanoma. The chain carries TRBV6-1 and TRBJ1-2; perhaps TRBD1 as D (6 bases). CDR3 loop: CASKQGQLSGYTF. In DNA form, the CDR3 reads TGTGCCAGCAAACAAGGACAGCTCAGTGGCTACACCTTC.